A selection of T cell receptor beta chains follows, all from one sample in a study of cytomegalovirus exposure and HLA in healthy donors. The method was immunoSEQ multiplex PCR; TCRdb's version includes in-frame clones alone and lacks a portion of them. The sample holds some 130,000 clones, less than 65% seen once. Material: PBMCs. Every receptor here comes from a man aged 35 to 55 in good health and CMV-seropositive. The conserved cysteine and the conserved F or W are not part of the CDR3 here. Each record gives: V gene, CDR3 protein.

v_gene: TRBV12-5; CDR3aa: ASGLVLSNEQF
v_gene: TRBV19; CDR3aa: ASSGAGPVGGELF
v_gene: TRBV28; CDR3aa: ASNTKQGWYEQY
v_gene: TRBV12-5; CDR3aa: ASGFPGLNTEAF
v_gene: TRBV9; CDR3aa: ASSVGGQGGEKLF
v_gene: TRBV6-1; CDR3aa: ASRGMTGGTDTQY
v_gene: TRBV18; CDR3aa: ASRTSSHEQY
v_gene: TRBV28; CDR3aa: ASSFRDTQY
v_gene: TRBV7-2; CDR3aa: ASRPGTGNIQY
v_gene: TRBV7-3; CDR3aa: ASSQNDEQF
v_gene: TRBV4-1; CDR3aa: ASSQLFPLVPDETNEKLF
v_gene: TRBV28; CDR3aa: ASGSRETQY
v_gene: TRBV28; CDR3aa: ASVGQSSYNEQF
v_gene: TRBV7-9; CDR3aa: ASSLAGGEETQY
v_gene: TRBV5-1; CDR3aa: ASSLGASGSPSGELF
v_gene: TRBV27; CDR3aa: ASFGLAGRNTGELF
v_gene: TRBV7-2; CDR3aa: ASSFSGGAGGYT
v_gene: TRBV2; CDR3aa: ASSTQQGRNSPLH
v_gene: TRBV6-6; CDR3aa: ASSYNGNTEAF
v_gene: TRBV10-1; CDR3aa: ASSEYSGAQPYEQY
v_gene: TRBV6-1; CDR3aa: ASSEVGRGSGNTIY
v_gene: TRBV7-9; CDR3aa: ASSLPGRGQPQH
v_gene: TRBV6-4; CDR3aa: ASNRTGMGSPLH
v_gene: TRBV29-1; CDR3aa: SAGAGMNTEAF
v_gene: TRBV5-8; CDR3aa: ASSFGGYSEQY
v_gene: TRBV28; CDR3aa: ASGGDRARSFTSGANVLT
v_gene: TRBV7-2; CDR3aa: ASSFSSLRTGYSYEQY
v_gene: TRBV6-5; CDR3aa: ASSYSMGGLDTQY
v_gene: TRBV19; CDR3aa: ASSVTENYGYT
v_gene: TRBV6-1; CDR3aa: ASSGETGYHSGYT
v_gene: TRBV5-6; CDR3aa: ASSHGQVHGYEQY
v_gene: TRBV5-6; CDR3aa: ASSFETGVGTDTQY
v_gene: TRBV11-2; CDR3aa: ASSWARGLGGNTIY
v_gene: TRBV5-8; CDR3aa: ASSHGDSSYSNQPQH
v_gene: TRBV11-2; CDR3aa: ASSLFRGGRVSPSETQY
v_gene: TRBV29-1; CDR3aa: SVGIARGYEQY
v_gene: TRBV11-2; CDR3aa: ASSLGVAGAGDTQY